This T cell receptor beta chain stems from a study of T cells in localized non-small cell lung cancer. In this sample, this clone turned up a few times. Clones were sequenced by immunoSEQ multiplex PCR, and TCRdb holds only the in-frame ones, with some missing. The repertoire has roughly 4,900 clones, about 35% of them found once; the top ten carry 6.5% to 9%. V was clipped by 0 bases and J by 8 bases, with 13 bases between them. Germline V gene sequence: CDR1 MNHGY, CDR2 SAAAGT. This CDR3 contains 14 residues. Sequencing was performed on lung tumor tissue, taken before any cancer treatment. The sequence derives from a female donor of 60 years or more with stage I lung adenocarcinoma. The J gene is TRBJ1-2, the V gene TRBV6-8; D might be TRBD1 (5 bases). CDR3 amino acids: CASSYSGGLAGYTF. In nucleotides, the CDR3 is TGTGCCAGCAGTTACTCCGGGGGTCTGGCCGGCTACACCTTC.